This T cell receptor beta chain was obtained from a study of blood T cell repertoires in COVID-19. Background on the study: Sites in the United States, Italy and Spain provided acute and convalescent COVID-19 samples. Nucleic acid was either cDNA or gDNA, and it came from T cells, B-cell-depleted T cells, or PBMCs.

The CDR3 has 18 amino acids. CDR1 is SGDLS and CDR2 is YYNGEE in the germline V gene. J was trimmed by 7 bases and V by 1 base; bases with no gene match: 13. The authors' processing: Reference gene primer amplification yielded estimated nucleated cell counts. TCRdb's table, derived via immunoSEQ multiplex PCR, lists solely in-frame clones and lacks some. V and J calls plus clone size are reproduced from that table; the DNA served to infer D and trimming. Of a few hundred thousand clones listed, roughly 84% were seen once; the top ten hold under 3.5%. This clone was counted many times. The chain couples TRBV9 to TRBJ2-1, with 11 bases matching TRBD2. Sequences were obtained from peripheral blood. The TCR sequence derives from a woman aged 18-29 years with acute or convalescent COVID-19. The CDR3 bases are TGTGCCAGCAGCGTATCTCCCATAGCGGGAGGGCCCTTAAATGAGCAGTTCTTC. Translating it yields CASSVSPIAGGPLNEQFF.